The 24 T cell receptor beta chains in this list originate from one sample, sequenced in a study of CD8+ T cells in alopecia areata (dated by TCRdb to the late 2010s). The library was generated by the immunoSEQ multiplex PCR assay. To provide template for TCR sequencing, every sample had RNA extracted and reverse transcribed into cDNA. TCRdb limited this immuneACCESS table to in-frame rearrangements with V and J called. A share of clones is missing; checked studies link under half to unresolved V genes, and the rest is unexplained. In all, the sample holds under 70,000 clones, and 96% of those were seen once. The top ten clonotypes cover more than 25% of the sample. According to the study, the label for this sample's time point signals: baseline before oral tofacitinib. This material consisted of CD8+ T cells sorted from blood, taken at week 0. These receptors were obtained from a human donor with alopecia areata.

This chain links TRBV29-1 with TRBJ2-7; no clear D. Per germline, CDR1 SQVTM and CDR2 ANQGSEA. Trimming took 4 bases from V and 5 from J, leaving 6 bases between them. The CDR3 sequence is 10 residues long. This CDR3 is CSVVRDEQYF. CDR3 in DNA: TGCAGCGTTGTACGGGACGAGCAGTACTTC.

The chain combines TRBV7-8 with TRBJ2-7, with 9 bases lining up with TRBD2. Germline CDR1 SGHVS, CDR2 FQNEAQ. The trim removed 4 bases at V and 6 bases at J, leaving 7 bases unmatched. The CDR3 has 14 amino acids. This CDR3 is CASSSWRGGGEQYF. In DNA, the CDR3 is TGTGCCAGCAGCTCCTGGCGGGGGGGAGGCGAGCAGTACTTC.

Here the CDR3 reads CASSQAGHRGYNEQFF. The CDR3 DNA follows: TGCGCCAGCAGCCAAGCCGGGCATCGTGGCTACAATGAGCAGTTCTTC. The chain carries TRBV4-1 and TRBJ2-1; unclear D gene. The CDR3 runs 16 residues. Trimming removed 1 base at V and 3 bases at J, with 13 bases between. Germline V gives CDR1 MGHRA, CDR2 YSYEKL.

The CDR3 protein is CAWIVASEAFF. CDR3 nucleotide sequence: TGTGCCTGGATAGTTGCAAGTGAAGCTTTCTTT. The rearrangement uses TRBV30 and TRBJ1-1; D gene ambiguous. The germline V gene has CDR1 GTSNPN and CDR2 SVGIG (reference sequence). V lost 4 bases and J lost 7, with 10 bases in between. The CDR3 is 11 residues long.

The chain couples TRBV19 to TRBJ2-5; TRBD1 agrees at 9 bases. V shed 2 bases and J 5 bases; nucleotides not matched to a gene: 3. The CDR3 is 14 amino acids. The germline gives CDR1 LNHDA, CDR2 SQIVND (reference sequence). In DNA form, the CDR3 reads TGTGCCAGTAGTATAACAGGGGGCTTGGAGACCCAGTACTTC. Amino acid sequence: CASSITGGLETQYF.

This chain connects TRBV7-9 to TRBJ2-2, with 10 bases that match TRBD1. V shed 5 bases, J shed 2 bases, and the junction held 5 bases outside the gene matches. The CDR3 sequence is 16 residues long. Germline lookup yields CDR1 SEHNR and CDR2 FQNEAQ (reference sequence). CDR3 region: CASSPRDRGNTGELFF. CDR3 nucleotides: TGTGCCAGCAGCCCCAGGGACAGGGGAAACACCGGGGAGCTGTTTTTT.

The rearrangement uses TRBV29-1 and TRBJ2-5; 7 bases fit TRBD1. This CDR3 region has 15 residues. V shed 3 bases and J 5 bases; nucleotides not matched to a gene: 12. CDR1 is SQVTM, CDR2 ANQGSEA, per germline. In nucleotides, the CDR3 is TGCAGCGTTGATTTACAGGACAGGTCCCAGGAGACCCAGTACTTC. Translation: CSVDLQDRSQETQYF.

The V call is TRBV30, the J call TRBJ2-7; TRBD1 agrees at 7 bases. The CDR3 loop spans 16 amino acids. Germline assignment: CDR1 GTSNPN and CDR2 SVGIG (reference sequence). V gave up 3 bases and J gave up 3 bases; unmatched junction bases: 14. The CDR3 spells CAWSLPGQEPLYEQYF. The CDR3 DNA reads TGTGCCTGGAGCTTACCCGGACAGGAACCTCTCTACGAGCAGTACTTC.

The V gene is TRBV30, the J gene TRBJ2-5; 8 nucleotides line up with TRBD2. The CDR3 has 13 residues. The V gene end was trimmed by 5 bases and the J gene end by 3 bases; junction bases not matched to a gene: 5. Germline CDR1 and CDR2: GTSNPN and SVGIG (reference sequence). The CDR3 here is CAWEGTREETQYF. CDR3 nucleotide sequence: TGTGCCTGGGAAGGGACTAGAGAAGAGACCCAGTACTTC.

V gene TRBV29-1 combines with J gene TRBJ2-7, with 10 bases fitting TRBD1. V lost 2 bases to trimming and J lost 5 bases; unmatched junction nucleotides: 6. The CDR3 runs 14 residues. From germline, CDR1 is SQVTM and CDR2 ANQGSEA. CDR3 amino acids: CSVEPGTGDNEQYF. The CDR3 nucleotides are TGCAGCGTTGAACCCGGGACAGGGGACAACGAGCAGTACTTC.

Comments on this clone: The same CDR3 is also encoded by other DNA sequences in this sample. V and J are TRBV7-2 and TRBJ2-7, with 16 nucleotides matching TRBD2. This CDR3 region has 17 residues. The V and J ends lost 5 bases and 3 bases, in that order; junction bases with no gene match: 7. Germline CDR1 is SGHTA and CDR2 is FQGNSA. The CDR3: CASSPSGLAGGLYEQYF. DNA for the CDR3: TGTGCCAGCAGCCCTTCGGGACTAGCGGGGGGGCTCTACGAGCAGTACTTC.

The chain joins TRBV5-1 to TRBJ2-7; D unresolved. The V gene's germline CDR1 is SGHRS and CDR2 YFSETQ. This CDR3 spans 15 amino acids. Trimming removed 1 base at V and 1 base at J, with 12 bases between. The CDR3 coding sequence is TGCGCCAGCAGCTTGACAGAAAGCTTTTCCTACGAGCAGTACTTC. It encodes CASSLTESFSYEQYF.

The V gene is TRBV7-2, the J gene TRBJ2-7; tentative D call: TRBD1 (6 bases). The germline V gene has CDR1 SGHTA and CDR2 FQGNSA. The CDR3 consists of 15 residues. The V end lost 6 bases, the J end lost 4 bases, and 19 bases lay between the germline ends. The CDR3 spells CASSPTGRSTYEQYF. CDR3 sequence (DNA): TGTGCCAGCAGTCCTACAGGGCGCTCAACATACGAGCAGTACTTC. The whole variable domain, remainder taken from reference TRBV7-2 and TRBJ2-7, is GAGVSQSPSNKVTEKGKDVELRCDPISGHTALYWYRQSLGQGLEFLIYFQGNSAPDKSGLPSDRFSAERTGGSVSTLTIQRTQQEDSAVYLCASSPTGRSTYEQYFGPGTRLTVT.

CDR3 in amino acids: CASSLGLEQYF. The DNA for the CDR3 is TGTGCCAGCAGCTTAGGGTTGGAGCAGTACTTC. This chain links TRBV7-2 with TRBJ2-7; D is unresolved. Trimming took off 1 base at V and 7 bases at J, with 5 bases between the two ends. Germline loops: CDR1 SGHTA, CDR2 FQGNSA. The CDR3 extends over 11 amino acids. Variable domain in full (rest from reference TRBV7-2 and TRBJ2-7): GAGVSQSPSNKVTEKGKDVELRCDPISGHTALYWYRQSLGQGLEFLIYFQGNSAPDKSGLPSDRFSAERTGGSVSTLTIQRTQQEDSAVYLCASSLGLEQYFGPGTRLTVT.

V gene TRBV9 combines with J gene TRBJ1-3; a possible D gene is TRBD1 (6 bases). Germline values: CDR1 SGDLS, CDR2 YYNGEE. There are 15 residues in the CDR3. Trimming took 3 bases from V and 2 from J, leaving 12 bases between them. The CDR3 DNA follows: TGTGCCAGCAGCGGAGGACAGCTCACTGGAAACACCATATATTTT. It specifies CASSGGQLTGNTIYF.

The chain recombines TRBV4-2 with TRBJ2-7; no clear D gene. Germline V lookup: CDR1 LGHNA, CDR2 YNFKEQ. The CDR3 is 15 amino acids. The V end lost 4 bases, the J end lost 3 bases, and 16 bases lay between the germline ends. The CDR3 DNA sequence: TGTGCCAGCAGCCTCACCCCGGACGGCAGCTACGAGCAGTACTTC. This translates into CASSLTPDGSYEQYF.

V gene TRBV5-6 combines with J gene TRBJ2-7; 7 bases align to TRBD1. This CDR3 is 14 amino acids long. The junction had 7 bases not matched to a gene; V was cut back by 3 bases and J by 4 bases. CDR1 is SGHDT and CDR2 is YYEEEE in the germline V gene. CDR3 residues: CASSSAGTAYEQYF. The CDR3 DNA is TGTGCCAGCAGCTCCGCCGGGACAGCTTACGAGCAGTACTTC.

The table lists this clone with a count of one. The chain carries TRBV19 and TRBJ2-7; 8 bases fit TRBD1. The CDR3 runs to 16 residues. V trimming: 5 bases; J trimming: 3 bases; junction bases outside the gene matches: 12. From germline, CDR1 is LNHDA and CDR2 SQIVND (reference sequence). CDR3 sequence (DNA): TGTGCCAGTAGTCCCGCCCTTGCGACAGGGGTCTACGAGCAGTACTTC. Encoded protein: CASSPALATGVYEQYF.

DNA of the CDR3: TGTGCCAGCAGCCTTGGTCGGTCTAGCACAGATACGCAGTATTTT. Its translation: CASSLGRSSTDTQYF. The chain couples TRBV2 to TRBJ2-3; D is unresolved. Trimming stripped 6 bases from V and 0 bases from J, with 13 bases between. This CDR3 contains 15 residues. In germline, CDR1 is SNHLY, CDR2 FYNNEI.

The chain combines TRBV4-1 with TRBJ1-5; D is ambiguous. The CDR3 length is 14 residues. V shed 1 base and J shed 4 bases, with 8 bases lying between them. Per germline, CDR1 MGHRA and CDR2 YSYEKL. The CDR3 DNA reads TGCGCCAGCAGCCAAGTCCAGTTGAATCAGCCCCAGCATTTT. The encoded protein is CASSQVQLNQPQHF.

The V gene is TRBV4-1, the J gene TRBJ1-2; D possibly corresponds to TRBD1 (6 bases). V lost 1 base to trimming and J lost 7 bases, with 10 bases between them. The V gene's germline CDR1 is MGHRA and CDR2 YSYEKL. There are 13 residues in the CDR3. CDR3 sequence: CASSQAGEGGYTF. The CDR3 coding sequence is TGCGCCAGCAGCCAAGCAGGGGAAGGTGGCTACACCTTC.

The chain couples TRBV30 to TRBJ1-1; D not certain. V lost 3 bases and J 0 bases, leaving 11 bases between the germline ends. CDR1 and CDR2 (germline): GTSNPN, SVGIG (reference sequence). The CDR3 is made up of 14 amino acids. CDR3 DNA sequence: TGTGCCTGGAGCGCGGGATTCCTGAACACTGAAGCTTTCTTT. This sequence encodes CAWSAGFLNTEAFF.

The J gene is TRBJ1-1, the V gene TRBV30; no clear D. This CDR3 contains 13 residues. Germline V gene sequence: CDR1 GTSNPN, CDR2 SVGIG (reference sequence). V gave up 6 bases and J gave up 1 base, with 12 bases separating them. The CDR3 nucleotides are TGTGCCTGCTATAGCCTTCCGAACACTGAAGCTTTCTTT. This translates into CACYSLPNTEAFF.

J is TRBJ2-3 and V is TRBV2; D may be TRBD2 (6 bases). This CDR3 spans 13 amino acids. Germline CDR1 and CDR2: SNHLY and FYNNEI. Trimming took 7 bases from V and 3 from J, leaving 11 bases between them. CDR3 sequence: CASIGDSTDTQYF. CDR3 DNA sequence: TGTGCCAGCATCGGGGACTCTACAGATACGCAGTATTTT.